The sequence of this T cell receptor beta chain was determined in a study of blood T cell repertoires in COVID-19. The CDR3 extends over 12 amino acids. The germline V gene has CDR1 SGHTA and CDR2 FQGNSA. Between the trimmed V and J ends, which lost 5 bases and 9 bases, there was a span of 11 bases. Participants came from roughly 25 US areas, aged roughly 18 to 89 years. Sequencing was performed with immunoSEQ multiplex PCR; in TCRdb, only in-frame clones are kept and a portion is missing. The sample lists approximately 300,000 clones, 90% to 95% occurring once. The sequenced sample was PBMCs or T cells enriched from blood (not recorded which). The chain recombines TRBV7-2 with TRBJ2-1; D not certain. The sequence was obtained from a woman aged 25 to 39 who had been exposed to COVID-19. The CDR3 sequence is CASSPTVGEQFF. CDR3 coding DNA: TGTGCCAGCAGCCCGACTGTGGGTGAGCAGTTCTTC.